Listed here are 15 T cell receptor beta chains from one sample, sequenced in a study of patients and donors after allogeneic stem cell transplantation. TCRdb redid the calling of the RT-PCR reads with MiXCR, one entry per CDR3 protein. This table holds hundreds of thousands of distinct CDR3 sequences, 16% found once. Material for sequencing was blood, either unsorted or a sorted T cell fraction (not recorded which). The receptors were sampled from a human donor who was either an allogeneic HSCT recipient or a stem cell or donor lymphocyte infusion donor (not recorded which). It is not recorded whose cells these are; they may come from a transplant donor.

This clonotype was seen only once. The chain recombines TRBV10-2 with TRBJ1-2; D unclear. The CDR3 is made up of 14 amino acids. Deletions cut 0 bases from V and 3 bases from J, with 8 bases between. Germline CDR1 is WSHSY and CDR2 is SAAADI. CDR3 protein: CASSESRVYYGYTF. In nucleotides, the CDR3 is TGCGCCAGCAGTGAGTCAAGGGTCTACTATGGCTACACCTTC.

The chain carries TRBV11-2 and TRBJ1-2; 7 nucleotides agree with TRBD1. CDR3 size: 15 residues. After removal of 5 bases from V and 4 bases from J, the junction contained 10 bases not matched to a gene. Looked up from germline, CDR1 is SGHAT and CDR2 is FQNNGV. This CDR3 reads CASSRLRTGGYGYTF. The CDR3 region has the DNA TGTGCCAGCAGCCGCCTCCGGACAGGCGGCTATGGCTACACCTTC.

This chain links TRBV7-9 with TRBJ2-1; 11 bases align to TRBD2. Germline CDR1 SEHNR, CDR2 FQNEAQ (reference sequence). The V and J ends lost 2 bases and 4 bases, in that order; junction bases with no gene match: 4. The CDR3 covers 16 residues. The CDR3 loop reads CASSLLAGGFYNEQFF. DNA of the CDR3: TGTGCCAGCAGCTTACTAGCGGGAGGATTTTACAATGAGCAGTTCTTC.

There are a few counts of this clonotype. This chain links TRBV10-3 with TRBJ2-6; TRBD2 matches 8 bases. CDR1 is ENHRY and CDR2 is SYGVKD in the germline V gene. The junction had 11 bases not matched to a gene; V was cut back by 4 bases and J by 0 bases. The CDR3 loop spans 19 amino acids. For the CDR3, the DNA is TGTGCCATCAGTGTTTCCGGGACTAGACTTAGCTCTGGGGCCAACGTCCTGACTTTC. This gives the protein CAISVSGTRLSSGANVLTF.

The chain couples TRBV6-5 to TRBJ1-1; 8 bases align to TRBD1. This CDR3 contains 14 residues. Trimming removed 4 bases from V and 5 bases from J; junction bases left unmatched: 6. Germline V lookup: CDR1 MNHEY, CDR2 SVGAGI. The CDR3 DNA is TGTGCCAGCAGTTCCGGACAGGGAGAAACTGAAGCTTTCTTT. Translating gives CASSSGQGETEAFF.

In this sample, this clonotype turned up a few times. The chain carries TRBV5-6 and TRBJ2-1; D tentatively fits TRBD1 or TRBD2 (8 bases each). CDR3 size: 15 residues. The germline V gene encodes CDR1 SGHDT and CDR2 YYEEEE. Between the trimmed V and J ends, which lost 6 bases and 4 bases, there was a span of 17 bases. As DNA, the CDR3 is TGTGCCAGCACCGGGGGGGACAGGAGTTACAATGAGCAGTTCTTC. Its translation is CASTGGDRSYNEQFF.

The table lists this clonotype with a few counts. This chain uses TRBV27 with TRBJ1-2; D possibly corresponds to TRBD1 (5 bases). The CDR3 runs to 15 residues. Trimming left V 8 bases short and J 2 bases short, with 18 bases between. Germline V gene sequence: CDR1 MNHEY, CDR2 SMNVEV (reference sequence). Here the CDR3 DNA reads TGTGCCAGCTTTCCAGGGAGCGTTCCCAACTATGGCTACACCTTC. Its protein is CASFPGSVPNYGYTF.

At least ten counts were recorded for this clonotype. The chain combines TRBV20-1 with TRBJ2-1, with 7 bases aligning to TRBD1. The CDR3 covers 14 residues. Germline V gives CDR1 DFQATT, CDR2 SNEGSKA (reference sequence). V was pared by 6 bases and J by 5 bases, with 10 bases of the junction left unmatched. This chain's CDR3 is CSALDRRNHNEQFF. In DNA form, the CDR3 reads TGCAGTGCCCTGGACAGGAGAAATCACAATGAGCAGTTCTTC.

CDR3 sequence: CASSSRHRGASTNEKLFF. CDR3 bases: TGCGCCAGCAGCTCGCGCCACAGGGGAGCTTCAACTAATGAAAAACTGTTTTTT. This rearrangement joins TRBV4-1 to TRBJ1-4, with 7 bases matching TRBD1. CDR1 is MGHRA and CDR2 is YSYEKL in the germline V gene. This CDR3 contains 18 residues. Trimming took 5 bases from V and 0 from J; bases not matched to a gene: 12.

This clonotype was counted a few times. CDR3 amino acids: CASSLDGTPNYGYTF. CDR3 DNA: TGTGCCAGCAGCTTGGACGGGACACCGAACTATGGCTACACCTTC. V is TRBV5-6 and J is TRBJ1-2; a possible D gene is TRBD1 (6 bases). Germline V gene sequence: CDR1 SGHDT, CDR2 YYEEEE. The V gene lost 0 bases and the J gene lost 2 bases, with 11 bases spanning the gap. The CDR3 is 15 amino acids.

The CDR3 nucleotides are TGTGCCAGCGGAAAAGGACAGGGGGCTCTTTACGAGCAGTACTTC. Protein product: CASGKGQGALYEQYF. The chain links TRBV27 to TRBJ2-7, with 11 nucleotides matching TRBD1. This CDR3 comprises 15 residues. Trimming took 8 bases from V and 4 from J; bases not matched to a gene: 10. Germline V gene data show CDR1 as MNHEY and CDR2 as SMNVEV (reference sequence).

V gene TRBV7-9 combines with J gene TRBJ2-4; D is ambiguous. Germline V lookup: CDR1 SEHNR, CDR2 FQNEAQ (reference sequence). Trimming shortened V by 2 bases and J by 1 base, and 9 bases separated the two germline ends. CDR3 length: 15 amino acids. This chain's CDR3 is CASSLRGSAKNIQYF. The DNA of the CDR3 is TGTGCCAGCAGCTTACGTGGATCGGCCAAAAACATTCAGTACTTC.

This clonotype was counted a few times. The chain recombines TRBV12-3 or TRBV12-4 with TRBJ2-1, with a weak D call TRBD2 (6 bases). CDR3 length: 12 residues. With 5 bases removed from V and 12 bases from J, the gap between germline ends came to 14 bases. As DNA, the CDR3 is TGTGCCAGCAGTCAGGACTACCCCTTGCAGTTCTTC. This encodes CASSQDYPLQFF.

V is TRBV10-3 and J is TRBJ2-7; D gene unclear. Per the germline V gene, CDR1 is ENHRY and CDR2 is SYGVKD. The CDR3 extends over 12 amino acids. Trimming left V 5 bases short and J 2 bases short, with 7 bases between. For the CDR3, the DNA is TGTGCCATCAGTCCTCGGGCCTACGAGCAGTACTTC. The encoded protein is CAISPRAYEQYF.

In its sample, this clonotype was seen a few times. The chain uses TRBV9 and TRBJ2-2; D is possibly TRBD2 (5 bases). Trimming cost V 0 bases and J 6 bases, with 15 bases left between them. The CDR3 extends over 16 amino acids. Germline lookup yields CDR1 SGDLS and CDR2 YYNGEE. CDR3 DNA sequence: TGTGCCAGCAGCGTAGCGGACGGGCGGCGGGCCGGGGAGCTGTTTTTT. This encodes CASSVADGRRAGELFF.